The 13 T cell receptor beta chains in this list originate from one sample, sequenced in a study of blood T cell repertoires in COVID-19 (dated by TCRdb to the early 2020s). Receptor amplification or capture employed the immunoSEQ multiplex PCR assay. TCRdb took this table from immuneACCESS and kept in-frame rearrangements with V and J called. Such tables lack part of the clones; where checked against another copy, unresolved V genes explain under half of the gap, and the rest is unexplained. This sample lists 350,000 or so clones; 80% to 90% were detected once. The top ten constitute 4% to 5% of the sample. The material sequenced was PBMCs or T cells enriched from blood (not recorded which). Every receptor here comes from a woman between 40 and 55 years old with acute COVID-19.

The CDR3 reads CASSPGQDHYGYTF. In DNA form, the CDR3 reads TGTGCCAGCAGTCCTGGACAGGACCACTATGGCTACACCTTC. The chain couples TRBV6-5 to TRBJ1-2, with 7 bases identical to TRBD1. This CDR3 comprises 14 residues. V lost 5 bases, J lost 3 bases, and 6 bases stayed unmatched. Germline loops: CDR1 MNHEY, CDR2 SVGAGI.

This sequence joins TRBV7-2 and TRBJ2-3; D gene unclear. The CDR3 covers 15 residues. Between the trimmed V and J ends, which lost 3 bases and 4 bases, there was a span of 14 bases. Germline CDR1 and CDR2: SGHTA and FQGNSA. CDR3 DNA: TGTGCCAGCAGCTTCTTGTTCACAGTGGCAGATACGCAGTATTTT. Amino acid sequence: CASSFLFTVADTQYF.

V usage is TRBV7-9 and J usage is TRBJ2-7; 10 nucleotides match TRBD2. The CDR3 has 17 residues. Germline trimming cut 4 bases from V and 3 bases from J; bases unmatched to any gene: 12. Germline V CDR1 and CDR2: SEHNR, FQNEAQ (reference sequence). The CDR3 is CASSSYSGGARGYEQYF. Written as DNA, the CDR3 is TGTGCCAGCAGCTCCTACAGCGGGGGGGCAAGGGGCTACGAGCAGTACTTC.

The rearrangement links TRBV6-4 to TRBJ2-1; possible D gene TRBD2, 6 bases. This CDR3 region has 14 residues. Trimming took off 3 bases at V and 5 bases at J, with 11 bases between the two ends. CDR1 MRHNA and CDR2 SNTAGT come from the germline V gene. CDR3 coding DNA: TGTGCCAGCAGTGATCGTCGCGGGAACAATGAGCAGTTCTTC. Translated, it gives CASSDRRGNNEQFF.

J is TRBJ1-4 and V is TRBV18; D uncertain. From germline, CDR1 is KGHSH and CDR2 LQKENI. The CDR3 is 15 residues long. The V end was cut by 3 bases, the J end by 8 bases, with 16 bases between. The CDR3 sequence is CASSPKESLTEKLFF. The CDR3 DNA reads TGTGCCAGCTCACCCAAGGAGTCCTTAACGGAAAAACTGTTTTTT.

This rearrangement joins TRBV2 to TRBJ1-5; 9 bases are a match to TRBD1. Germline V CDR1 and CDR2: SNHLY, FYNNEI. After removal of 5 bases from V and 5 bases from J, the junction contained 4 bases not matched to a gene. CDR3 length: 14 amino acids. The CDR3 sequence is CASSPGQGYQPQHF. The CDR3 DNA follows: TGTGCCAGCAGTCCGGGACAGGGTTATCAGCCCCAGCATTTT.

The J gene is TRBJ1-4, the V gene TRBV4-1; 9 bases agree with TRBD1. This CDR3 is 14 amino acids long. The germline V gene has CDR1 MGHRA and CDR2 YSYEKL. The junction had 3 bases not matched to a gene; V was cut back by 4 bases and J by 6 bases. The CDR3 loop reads CASSPRDRDEKLFF. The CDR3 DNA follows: TGCGCCAGCAGCCCCCGGGACAGGGATGAAAAACTGTTTTTT.

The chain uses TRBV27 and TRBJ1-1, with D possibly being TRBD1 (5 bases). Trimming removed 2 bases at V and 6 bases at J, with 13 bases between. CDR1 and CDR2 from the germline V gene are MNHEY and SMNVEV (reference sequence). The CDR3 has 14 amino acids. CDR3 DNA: TGTGCCAGCAGTTTACGGGAGCAGGGCGCTGAAGCTTTCTTT. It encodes CASSLREQGAEAFF.

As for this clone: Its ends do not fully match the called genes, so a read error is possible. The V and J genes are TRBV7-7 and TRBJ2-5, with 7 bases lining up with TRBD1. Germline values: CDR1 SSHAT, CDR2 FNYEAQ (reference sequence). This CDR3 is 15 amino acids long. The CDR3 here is CASSLQGVTQETQYF. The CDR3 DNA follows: TGTGCTAGCAGCTTGCAGGGGGTTACGCAAGAGACCCAGTACTTC.

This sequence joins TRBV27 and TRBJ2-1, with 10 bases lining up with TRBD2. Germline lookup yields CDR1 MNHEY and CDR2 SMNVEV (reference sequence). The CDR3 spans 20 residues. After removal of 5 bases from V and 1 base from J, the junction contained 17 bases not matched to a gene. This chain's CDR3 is CASSPRSPFIAGGSYNEQFF. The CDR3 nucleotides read TGTGCCAGCAGTCCCCGGTCCCCTTTTATAGCGGGAGGTTCCTACAATGAGCAGTTCTTC.

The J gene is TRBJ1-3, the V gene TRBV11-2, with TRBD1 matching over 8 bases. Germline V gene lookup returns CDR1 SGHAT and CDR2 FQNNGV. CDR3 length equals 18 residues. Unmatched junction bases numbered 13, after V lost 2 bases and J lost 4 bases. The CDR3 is CASSLRRTGFSRGNTIYF. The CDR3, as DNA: TGTGCCAGCAGCTTACGTAGGACAGGGTTTTCGCGGGGAAACACCATATATTTT.

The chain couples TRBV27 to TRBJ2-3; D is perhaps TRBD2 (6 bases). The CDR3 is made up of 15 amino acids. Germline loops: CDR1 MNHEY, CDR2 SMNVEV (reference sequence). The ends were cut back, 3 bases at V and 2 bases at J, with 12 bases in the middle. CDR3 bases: TGTGCCAGCAGTTTTGTGGGACTCGACACAGATACGCAGTATTTT. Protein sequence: CASSFVGLDTDTQYF.

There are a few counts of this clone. Written as DNA, the CDR3 is TGTGCCAGCAGCTTAGGCCAGAACTCTGGAAACACCATATATTTT. Protein sequence: CASSLGQNSGNTIYF. This chain connects TRBV13 to TRBJ1-3; D unresolved. Trimming left V 0 bases short and J 0 bases short, with 6 bases between. This CDR3 comprises 15 residues. Germline V gives CDR1 PRHDT, CDR2 FYEKMQ (reference sequence). Full variable domain (missing parts from reference TRBV13 and TRBJ1-3): AAGVIQSPRHLIKEKRETATLKCYPIPRHDTVYWYQQGPGQDPQFLISFYEKMQSDKGSIPDRFSAQQFSDYHSELNMSSLELGDSALYFCASSLGQNSGNTIYFGEGSWLTVV.